The clone carrying this T cell receptor (beta chain) was counted at least ten times. Its specificity is not known. The data derive from a study of Graves' ophthalmopathy and Graves' hyperthyroidism. V was trimmed by 6 bases and J by 3 bases, leaving 13 bases between them. The CDR3 covers 13 residues. The germline V gene encodes CDR1 SGHRS and CDR2 YFSETQ. Every ophthalmopathy donor presented moderate-to-severe activity, CAS ≥3, NOSPECS ≥4 and duration under 3 months. The study, taken as a whole, reports: The model achieved 55% to 71% sensitivity and roughly 72% specificity for ophthalmopathy progression. Blood shared most expanded thyroid clonotypes above 0.001 frequency. Using a 13-signature model, the authors split ophthalmopathy from stable hyperthyroidism, with roughly 90% sensitivity and approximately 78% specificity.

As the template, RNA transcripts were used to amplify TCR beta CDR3 regions. RT-PCR was first run with HTBI primers, then multiplex PCR in a second round. TCRdb used MiXCR to reprocess the multiplex PCR reads, holding one entry per CDR3 protein. Among approximately 500,000 distinct CDR3 sequences, approximately 15% were seen once, and the ten largest hold approximately 9.8%. The J gene is TRBJ2-7, the V gene TRBV5-1; D possibly corresponds to TRBD2 (6 bases). The clonotype originates from a woman aged 25 to 39 with Graves' ophthalmopathy. Sequencing used blood. The CDR3 DNA is TGCGCCAGCAATCAGGAGGGCCTCTACGAGCAGTACTTC. Its translation: CASNQEGLYEQYF.